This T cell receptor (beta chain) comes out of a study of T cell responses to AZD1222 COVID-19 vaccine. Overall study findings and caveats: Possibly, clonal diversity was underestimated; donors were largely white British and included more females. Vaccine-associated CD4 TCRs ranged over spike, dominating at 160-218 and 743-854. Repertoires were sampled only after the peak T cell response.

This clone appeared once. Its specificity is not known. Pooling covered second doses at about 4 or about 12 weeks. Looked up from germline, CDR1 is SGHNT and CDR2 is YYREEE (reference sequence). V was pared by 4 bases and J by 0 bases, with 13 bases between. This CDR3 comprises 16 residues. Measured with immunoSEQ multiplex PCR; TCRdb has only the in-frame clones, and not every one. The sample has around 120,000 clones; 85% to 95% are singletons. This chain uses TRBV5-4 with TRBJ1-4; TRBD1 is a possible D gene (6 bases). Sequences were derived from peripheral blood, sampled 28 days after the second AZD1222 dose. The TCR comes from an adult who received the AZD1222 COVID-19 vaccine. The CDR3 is CASSPGTQSTNEKLFF. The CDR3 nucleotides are TGTGCCAGCAGCCCGGGGACACAATCAACTAATGAAAAACTGTTTTTT.